One TCR beta chain is described in this entry. This entry comes from a study of blood T cell repertoires in COVID-19. Background on the study: Sources were T cells, B-cell-depleted T cells, or PBMCs; the material itself was cDNA or gDNA.

The table came from immunoSEQ multiplex PCR; TCRdb's copy has only in-frame clones and leaves some out. There are 260,000 or so clones in the sample; about 87% occur only once, and around 2.6% lies in the top ten. The V end lost 2 bases, the J end lost 2 bases, and 7 bases lay between the germline ends. CDR1 SEHNR and CDR2 FQNEAQ come from the germline V gene (reference sequence). This CDR3 is built from 15 residues. Specimen: PBMCs or T cells enriched from blood (not recorded which). This sequence originates from a woman aged 25 to 39 with acute COVID-19. The chain carries TRBV7-9 and TRBJ1-6, with D unresolved. This chain's CDR3 is CASSLWRAYNSPLHF. The DNA for the CDR3 is TGTGCCAGCAGCTTATGGAGGGCCTATAATTCACCCCTCCACTTT.